The entry that follows covers one T cell receptor beta chain sequence. The antigen remains undetermined. There are 13 residues in the CDR3. Trimming shortened V by 0 bases and J by 4 bases, and 7 bases separated the two germline ends. CDR1 SGHNT and CDR2 YYREEE come from the germline V gene (reference sequence). The data were produced by immunoSEQ multiplex PCR, yet TCRdb's version contains in-frame clones alone and is incomplete. The table includes 90,000 to 130,000 clones, about 86% detected once. The source of the sample is a study of T cell responses to AZD1222 COVID-19 vaccine. Across the whole study: Pooled together were second doses at about 4 or about 12 weeks. The study's findings and limits: Spike-specific TCR breadth and depth rose after two AZD1222 doses.

The sequence derives from an adult in good health. The chain employs TRBV5-4 and TRBJ1-2; D not certain. Sequencing used peripheral blood, obtained on day 0 of AZD1222 vaccination. In nucleotides, the CDR3 is TGTGCCAGCAGCTTGGGCCTGGGCTATGGCTACACCTTC. Translating gives CASSLGLGYGYTF.